These 32 T cell receptor beta chains were sequenced from one sample in a study of blood T cell repertoires in COVID-19 (dated by TCRdb to the early 2020s). Library construction relied on the immunoSEQ multiplex PCR assay. Sourced from immuneACCESS, this table was stored by TCRdb with only in-frame sequences that have V and J called. A share of the clones is absent; for the studies checked, an unresolved V gene accounts for under half, and the remainder has no known explanation. The sample profile shows some 160,000 clones; roughly four fifths of them were found once. The ten largest account for approximately 10% of the sample. Specimen: peripheral blood. The receptors originated from a man in his sixties or seventies with active or convalescent COVID-19.

The table lists this clone with a count of one. The chain links TRBV3-1 (or the pseudogene TRBV3-2) to TRBJ1-5; D unclear. The CDR3 has 14 amino acids. Germline lookup yields CDR1 LGHDT and CDR2 YNNKEL (reference sequence). Trimming removed 4 bases from V and 1 base from J, with 8 bases in between. CDR3 loop: CASSRSGSNQPQHF. As DNA, the CDR3 is TGTGCCAGCAGCCGGAGCGGGAGCAATCAGCCCCAGCATTTT.

V usage is TRBV24-1 and J usage is TRBJ1-3; possible D gene TRBD1, 5 bases. Trimming took 9 bases from V and 2 from J, leaving 19 bases between them. The CDR3 sequence is 16 residues long. The germline CDR1 and CDR2 sequences are KGHDR and SFDVKD. CDR3 DNA: TGTGCCACCGTCCCGACGGGGGGATTGGCTGGAAACACCATATATTTT. Encoded protein: CATVPTGGLAGNTIYF.

This sequence joins TRBV28 and TRBJ1-1, with 7 bases aligning to TRBD1. There are 15 residues in the CDR3. The V gene's germline CDR1 is MDHEN and CDR2 SYDVKM. The ends lost 2 bases at V and 5 bases at J; junction bases unmatched: 8. CDR3 amino acids: CASSLSPRGETEAFF. In DNA, the CDR3 is TGTGCCAGCAGTTTAAGTCCCAGGGGGGAAACTGAAGCTTTCTTT. Variable domain in full (rest from reference TRBV28 and TRBJ1-1): DVKVTQSSRYLVKRTGEKVFLECVQDMDHENMFWYRQDPGLGLRLIYFSYDVKMKEKGDIPEGYSVSREKKERFSLILESASTNQTSMYLCASSLSPRGETEAFFGQGTRLTVV.

The chain has TRBV3-1 (or the pseudogene TRBV3-2) and TRBJ1-1; no clear D. The V end lost 4 bases, the J end lost 0 bases, and 12 bases lay between the germline ends. CDR1 and CDR2 (germline): LGHDT, YNNKEL (reference sequence). This CDR3 contains 15 residues. Here the CDR3 DNA reads TGTGCCAGCAGCCTGGAGGCGGGAATGAACACTGAAGCTTTCTTT. It yields the protein CASSLEAGMNTEAFF.

This chain links TRBV14 with TRBJ2-5; 12 bases are shared with TRBD2. CDR1 SGHDN and CDR2 FVKESK come from the germline V gene. The CDR3 has 16 residues. Trimming removed 4 bases from V and 5 bases from J; junction bases left unmatched: 8. CDR3 sequence: CASSRAWTSGTETQYF. CDR3 nucleotide sequence: TGTGCCAGCAGCCGAGCCTGGACTAGCGGGACGGAGACCCAGTACTTC.

The chain has TRBV5-8 and TRBJ2-6, with TRBD1 as a possible D gene (5 bases). Germline CDR1 SGHTS, CDR2 YDEGEE. Trimming stripped 2 bases from V and 0 bases from J, with 9 bases between. The CDR3 runs 16 residues. The CDR3 nucleotides are TGTGCCAGCAGCTTATACAGGAACTCTGGGGCCAACGTCCTGACTTTC. It yields the protein CASSLYRNSGANVLTF.

This chain uses TRBV11-2 with TRBJ2-2; D is possibly TRBD2 (5 bases). Trimming stripped 3 bases from V and 3 bases from J, with 5 bases between. CDR3 length: 13 residues. CDR1 SGHAT and CDR2 FQNNGV come from the germline V gene. In DNA, the CDR3 is TGTGCCAGCAGCTTGGACTACACCGGGGAGCTGTTTTTT. Amino acids: CASSLDYTGELFF.

In nucleotides, the CDR3 is TGTGCCAGCAGGGGAGGACAGGGTGTGACTAATGAAAAACTGTTTTTT. This encodes CASRGGQGVTNEKLFF. The chain employs TRBV6-6 and TRBJ1-4; 8 bases agree with TRBD1. Germline V lookup: CDR1 MNHNY, CDR2 SVGAGI (reference sequence). The CDR3 runs 16 residues. Trimming at V came to 6 bases and at J to 2 bases, leaving 8 bases not matched to a gene.

This clone occurred once. The chain carries TRBV9 and TRBJ2-3, with D maybe TRBD1 (6 bases). Deletions cut 0 bases from V and 0 bases from J, with 11 bases between. This CDR3 has 16 residues. Germline CDR1 is SGDLS and CDR2 is YYNGEE. DNA for the CDR3: TGTGCCAGCAGCGTAGTAGAGGGGGTTAGCACAGATACGCAGTATTTT. It yields the protein CASSVVEGVSTDTQYF.

This chain uses TRBV28 with TRBJ1-1, with TRBD1 as a possible D gene (5 bases). The V and J ends lost 1 base and 1 base respectively, with 13 bases between them. This CDR3 is built from 16 residues. In germline, CDR1 is MDHEN, CDR2 SYDVKM. The CDR3 is CASSLFPGKRNTEAFF. The CDR3 nucleotides read TGTGCCAGCAGTTTATTTCCAGGGAAAAGGAACACTGAAGCTTTCTTT.

V usage is TRBV30 and J usage is TRBJ1-4; D may be TRBD1 (5 bases). CDR3 length: 17 amino acids. Trimming took 2 bases from V and 0 from J, leaving 16 bases between them. Germline CDR1 and CDR2: GTSNPN and SVGIG (reference sequence). In nucleotides, the CDR3 is TGTGCCTGGAGTTTGGGACTGTCTTCGACAACTAATGAAAAACTGTTTTTT. This sequence encodes CAWSLGLSSTTNEKLFF.

This chain joins TRBV21-1 and TRBJ2-7; whether TRBD1, the table's D call, matches the DNA was not checked. TRBV21-1 is flagged as a pseudogene. CDR3 length: 14 amino acids. CDR3 region: CASSNRQGGGEQYF. The DNA for the CDR3 is TGTGCCAGCAGCAATAGACAGGGGGGTGGCGAGCAGTACTTC.

V usage is TRBV6-2 or TRBV6-3 and J usage is TRBJ2-5; TRBD2 agrees at 12 bases. V gave up 5 bases and J gave up 4 bases; unmatched junction bases: 11. Germline V gene data show CDR1 as MNHEY and CDR2 as SVGEGT. The CDR3 is 17 residues long. The DNA for the CDR3 is TGTGCCAGCAGTGGACTAGCGGGACCCGAAATTTCAGAGACCCAGTACTTC. It specifies CASSGLAGPEISETQYF.

The rearrangement uses TRBV7-8 and TRBJ1-6; D ambiguous. Trimming pared 5 bases from V and 8 bases from J, leaving 10 bases between. In germline, CDR1 is SGHVS, CDR2 FQNEAQ. The CDR3 spans 13 residues. The CDR3 spells CASSQLMDSPLHF. The CDR3 DNA sequence: TGTGCCAGCAGCCAGCTAATGGATTCACCCCTCCACTTT.

V and J are TRBV29-1 and TRBJ2-2; tentatively, D is TRBD1 (5 bases). Between the trimmed V and J ends, which lost 1 base and 6 bases, there was a span of 18 bases. Germline CDR1 and CDR2: SQVTM and ANQGSEA. CDR3 size: 16 residues. This CDR3 is CSVEGRARDDSGELFF. The CDR3 region has the DNA TGCAGCGTTGAAGGACGGGCCAGGGATGATTCCGGGGAGCTGTTTTTT.

A single count supports this clone. CDR3 protein: CASSMGRVEYNEQFF. The DNA of the CDR3 is TGTGCCAGTAGTATGGGCAGGGTTGAATACAATGAGCAGTTCTTC. The chain carries TRBV19 and TRBJ2-1, with a possible D match to TRBD1 (5 bases). V was pared by 3 bases and J by 4 bases, with 13 bases between. Germline loops: CDR1 LNHDA, CDR2 SQIVND (reference sequence). The CDR3 totals 15 residues.

This chain joins TRBV7-8 and TRBJ1-5, with 9 bases aligning to TRBD1. This CDR3 spans 16 amino acids. The V segment lost 4 bases and the J segment 1 base; nucleotides outside the gene matches: 5. Germline lookup yields CDR1 SGHVS and CDR2 FQNEAQ. The CDR3 sequence: CASSSGQGRSNQPQHF. As DNA, the CDR3 is TGTGCCAGCAGCTCGGGACAGGGTAGGAGCAATCAGCCCCAGCATTTT.

This rearrangement joins TRBV5-1 to TRBJ1-2; 8 nucleotides agree with TRBD1. V lost 4 bases, J lost 8 bases, and 10 bases stayed unmatched. CDR3 length: 14 residues. Germline CDR1 is SGHRS and CDR2 is YFSETQ. The CDR3 nucleotides read TGCGCCAGCAGCCCTCCGGACAGGGCGGAAGGCTACACCTTC. Translated, it gives CASSPPDRAEGYTF.

This chain connects TRBV5-4 to TRBJ1-3; 7 bases align to TRBD1. Trimming removed 4 bases from V and 0 bases from J; junction bases left unmatched: 7. This CDR3 has 16 amino acids. The germline CDR1 and CDR2 sequences are SGHNT and YYREEE (reference sequence). The CDR3 is CASSAKQGNSGNTIYF. CDR3 nucleotide sequence: TGTGCCAGCAGCGCGAAACAGGGGAACTCTGGAAACACCATATATTTT. The full variable domain, with the rest looked up from reference TRBV5-4 and TRBJ1-3, is ETGVTQSPTHLIKTRGQQVTLRCSSQSGHNTVSWYQQALGQGPQFIFQYYREEENGRGNFPPRFSGLQFPNYSSELNVNALELDDSALYLCASSAKQGNSGNTIYFGEGSWLTVV.

This rearrangement joins TRBV5-6 to TRBJ2-7; 7 nucleotides agree with TRBD1. The junction had 9 bases not matched to a gene; V was cut back by 1 base and J by 5 bases. From germline, CDR1 is SGHDT and CDR2 YYEEEE. The length of the CDR3 is 15 residues. In DNA form, the CDR3 reads TGTGCCAGCAGCTTGTTGGGGATTACAGGGGACGAGCAGTACTTC. Its protein is CASSLLGITGDEQYF. The variable domain in full, with the rest retrieved from reference TRBV5-6 and TRBJ2-7, is DAGVTQSPTHLIKTRGQQVTLRCSPKSGHDTVSWYQQALGQGPQFIFQYYEEEERQRGNFPDRFSGHQFPNYSSELNVNALLLGDSALYLCASSLLGITGDEQYFGPGTRLTVT.

The chain uses TRBV18 and TRBJ1-1, with TRBD1 matching 10 bases. The CDR3 spans 13 residues. The J segment lost 4 bases and the V segment lost 4 bases, leaving 0 bases of the junction unmatched. CDR1 and CDR2 (germline): KGHSH, LQKENI. As DNA, the CDR3 is TGTGCCAGCTCACGGACAGGGGGCACTGAAGCTTTCTTT. It encodes CASSRTGGTEAFF.

The gene calls are TRBV27 and TRBJ1-1; D is uncertain. V dropped 0 bases and J dropped 1 base, with 6 bases sitting between them. The CDR3 is 14 residues long. The germline V gene has CDR1 MNHEY and CDR2 SMNVEV (reference sequence). The CDR3 bases are TGTGCCAGCAGTTTATCGCGGCAGAACACTGAAGCTTTCTTT. Its protein is CASSLSRQNTEAFF.

This chain connects TRBV29-1 to TRBJ1-5; a weak D match, TRBD1 (5 bases). The CDR3 has 15 residues. Germline V CDR1 and CDR2: SQVTM, ANQGSEA. Trimming removed 7 bases at V and 1 base at J, with 17 bases between. CDR3 DNA sequence: TGCAGCGCCCTTCTTGGGGGGGTCAGCAATCAGCCCCAGCATTTT. Its protein is CSALLGGVSNQPQHF.

This rearrangement joins TRBV6-1 to TRBJ2-1; TRBD1 matches at 8 bases. The CDR3 has 15 residues. Germline CDR1 reads MNHNS; CDR2 reads SASEGT. The V segment lost 2 bases and the J segment 8 bases; nucleotides outside the gene matches: 8. CDR3 bases: TGTGCCAGCAGTGAATTCGGACAGGGAGTTTATGAGCAGTTCTTC. Residues: CASSEFGQGVYEQFF.

The chain joins TRBV6-5 to TRBJ1-2; D is perhaps TRBD1 (5 bases). CDR1 and CDR2 (germline): MNHEY, SVGAGI. The CDR3 extends over 14 amino acids. V shed 4 bases and J shed 6 bases, with 15 bases lying between them. The CDR3 DNA reads TGTGCCAGCAGTTCAGGAGGGGCCGGGGATGGCTACACCTTC. It yields the protein CASSSGGAGDGYTF.

The genes are TRBV15 and TRBJ2-5; D perhaps matches TRBD1 (6 bases). Germline loops: CDR1 LNHNV, CDR2 YYDKDF (reference sequence). The CDR3 length is 14 residues. The V end was cut by 2 bases, the J end by 5 bases, with 12 bases between. The CDR3 nucleotides read TGTGCCACCAGCAGATCTGCAGGGGAGGAGACCCAGTACTTC. This encodes CATSRSAGEETQYF. The variable domain in full, completed from reference TRBV15 and TRBJ2-5, reads DAMVIQNPRYQVTQFGKPVTLSCSQTLNHNVMYWYQQKSSQAPKLLFHYYDKDFNNEADTPDNFQSRRPNTSFCFLDIRSPGLGDTAMYLCATSRSAGEETQYFGPGTRLLVL.

The chain uses TRBV7-9 and TRBJ2-5, with 11 bases lining up with TRBD2. Germline CDR1 and CDR2: SEHNR and FQNEAQ (reference sequence). The junction had 2 bases not matched to a gene; V was cut back by 5 bases and J by 0 bases. The CDR3 totals 15 residues. The CDR3 sequence is CASSRLAGHQETQYF. The CDR3 nucleotides are TGTGCCAGCAGCCGACTAGCGGGACACCAAGAGACCCAGTACTTC.

In this sample, this clone turned up a few times. The rearrangement joins TRBV28 to TRBJ1-2; TRBD1 matches 7 bases. Trimming removed 6 bases from V and 0 bases from J; junction bases left unmatched: 7. There are 15 residues in the CDR3. Germline V gene data show CDR1 as MDHEN and CDR2 as SYDVKM. The CDR3 region has the DNA TGTGCCAGCAGGTTTACAGGGGTTACTAACTATGGCTACACCTTC. Translating gives CASRFTGVTNYGYTF.

This clone was detected once. The chain couples TRBV7-6 to TRBJ2-3; maybe TRBD1 (6 bases). CDR1 and CDR2 from the germline V gene are SGHVS and FNYEAQ. This CDR3 has 21 residues. Between the trimmed V and J ends, which lost 1 base and 0 bases, there was a span of 26 bases. The CDR3 DNA sequence: TGTGCCAGCAGCTTAGAGGTCCCCGGGACACCAGTTCCTTCTAGCACAGATACGCAGTATTTT. Encoded protein: CASSLEVPGTPVPSSTDTQYF.

The genes are TRBV9 and TRBJ2-2, with 8 bases matching TRBD2. Germline-derived CDR1 and CDR2 are SGDLS and YYNGEE. J lost 6 bases, V lost 5 bases, and 9 bases had no gene match. The CDR3 sequence is 15 residues long. The CDR3 sequence is CASRSGSGNAGELFF. CDR3 nucleotides: TGTGCCAGCAGGTCGGGTAGCGGGAATGCCGGGGAGCTGTTTTTT.

Ten or more counts support this clone. The V and J genes are TRBV18 and TRBJ1-6; TRBD1 agrees at 9 bases. V gave up 2 bases and J gave up 10 bases; unmatched junction bases: 3. The CDR3 consists of 14 residues. The germline V gene encodes CDR1 KGHSH and CDR2 LQKENI. The CDR3, as DNA: TGTGCCAGCTCACCAGAGGGACAGGGCTCACCCCTCCACTTT. Translating it yields CASSPEGQGSPLHF.

The CDR3 protein is CASTDRDNQPQHF. CDR3 in DNA: TGTGCCAGTACGGACAGGGACAATCAGCCCCAGCATTTT. The chain employs TRBV19 and TRBJ1-5, with TRBD1 matching 8 bases. The CDR3 covers 13 residues. Unmatched junction bases numbered 2, after V lost 7 bases and J lost 3 bases. Germline assignment: CDR1 LNHDA and CDR2 SQIVND (reference sequence).